One sample yielded the 15 T cell receptor beta chains listed below, sequenced in a study of blood T cell repertoires in COVID-19. Clones were read by immunoSEQ multiplex PCR, and TCRdb kept only the in-frame ones, dropping some. The sample lists some 160,000 clones, approximately 80% seen once, with roughly 3.4% in the top ten. Sequenced input: PBMCs or T cells enriched from blood (not recorded which). Receptors originate from a woman aged 55-70 years who had recovered from COVID-19.

The J gene is TRBJ1-2, the V gene TRBV7-9; D unclear. CDR3 length: 13 amino acids. V was trimmed by 0 bases and J by 2 bases, leaving 4 bases between them. Germline loops: CDR1 SEHNR, CDR2 FQNEAQ (reference sequence). The CDR3 nucleotides read TGTGCCAGCAGCTTAGCACAGAACTATGGCTACACCTTC. Translated: CASSLAQNYGYTF. Variable domain in full (rest from reference TRBV7-9 and TRBJ1-2): DTGVSQNPRHKITKRGQNVTFRCDPISEHNRLYWYRQTLGQGPEFLTYFQNEAQLEKSRLLSDRFSAERPKGSFSTLEIQRTEQGDSAMYLCASSLAQNYGYTFGSGTRLTVV.

The rearrangement uses TRBV19 and TRBJ1-2; 8 positions agree with TRBD1. J lost 4 bases, V lost 5 bases, and 12 bases had no gene match. Per germline, CDR1 LNHDA and CDR2 SQIVND (reference sequence). CDR3 size: 16 residues. The CDR3: CASSERTQGDGYGYTF. The DNA of the CDR3 is TGTGCCAGTAGTGAGAGGACACAGGGGGATGGCTATGGCTACACCTTC.

The chain combines TRBV4-1 with TRBJ2-1, with 8 nucleotides matching TRBD2. Germline V lookup: CDR1 MGHRA, CDR2 YSYEKL. This CDR3 is built from 17 residues. Trimming removed 4 bases from V and 4 bases from J; junction bases left unmatched: 12. The CDR3 spells CASSPTLERGLYNEQFF. The CDR3 nucleotides read TGCGCCAGCAGCCCCACTTTGGAGCGGGGGCTTTACAATGAGCAGTTCTTC.

CDR3 loop: CAISVGRGSTDTQYF. The DNA of the CDR3 is TGTGCCATCAGTGTAGGAAGGGGTAGCACAGATACGCAGTATTTT. This chain joins TRBV10-3 and TRBJ2-3; possible D gene TRBD1, 5 bases. The CDR3 has 15 amino acids. Germline values: CDR1 ENHRY, CDR2 SYGVKD. The V gene lost 4 bases and the J gene lost 0 bases, with 11 bases spanning the gap.

The J gene is TRBJ1-2, the V gene TRBV20-1; unclear D gene. Germline assignment: CDR1 DFQATT and CDR2 SNEGSKA (reference sequence). The CDR3 extends over 11 amino acids. V was trimmed by 3 bases and J by 4 bases, leaving 6 bases between them. The CDR3 loop reads CSARVSYGYTF. The CDR3 nucleotides read TGCAGTGCTAGGGTGAGCTATGGCTACACCTTC.

With regard to this clone: Other nucleotide sequences from this sample produce the same CDR3. V and J are TRBV19 and TRBJ1-1; no clear D gene. V was pared by 7 bases and J by 1 base, with 4 bases between. The germline CDR1 and CDR2 sequences are LNHDA and SQIVND (reference sequence). This CDR3 contains 11 residues. Written as DNA, the CDR3 is TGTGCCAGTACGCGGAACACTGAAGCTTTCTTT. As protein: CASTRNTEAFF.

The J gene is TRBJ1-5, the V gene TRBV19; no clear D gene. Trimming shortened V by 9 bases and J by 0 bases, and 9 bases separated the two germline ends. In germline, CDR1 is LNHDA, CDR2 SQIVND (reference sequence). The CDR3 has 13 residues. CDR3 loop: CASQDYSNQPQHF. CDR3 bases: TGTGCCAGCCAGGACTATAGCAATCAGCCCCAGCATTTT.

The V gene is TRBV4-1, the J gene TRBJ2-5; 8 bases fit TRBD2. Germline CDR1 and CDR2: MGHRA and YSYEKL. Trimming cost V 4 bases and J 2 bases; bases outside gene matches: 6. The CDR3 has 15 amino acids. The CDR3 reads CASSRSGEGQETQYF. The CDR3 bases are TGCGCCAGCAGCCGTAGCGGGGAGGGTCAAGAGACCCAGTACTTC.

The chain links TRBV14 to TRBJ1-2; D may be TRBD1 (6 bases). The CDR3 runs to 15 residues. With 0 bases removed from V and 8 bases from J, the gap between germline ends came to 16 bases. CDR1 SGHDN and CDR2 FVKESK come from the germline V gene. CDR3 in amino acids: CASSQDMSGVRGYTF. CDR3 coding DNA: TGTGCCAGCAGCCAAGACATGTCAGGGGTTCGCGGCTACACCTTC. The whole variable domain, filled in from reference TRBV14 and TRBJ1-2, reads EAGVTQFPSHSVIEKGQTVTLRCDPISGHDNLYWYRRVMGKEIKFLLHFVKESKQDESGMPNNRFLAERTGGTYSTLKVQPAELEDSGVYFCASSQDMSGVRGYTFGSGTRLTVV.

This clone was detected only once. V gene TRBV4-2 combines with J gene TRBJ1-2, with 7 bases lining up with TRBD1. J was trimmed by 2 bases and V by 0 bases; bases with no gene match: 6. The CDR3 is 16 residues long. Germline lookup yields CDR1 LGHNA and CDR2 YNFKEQ. The CDR3 DNA sequence: TGTGCCAGCAGCCAAGAGAGGACAGGTCCCAACTATGGCTACACCTTC. As protein: CASSQERTGPNYGYTF.

The chain combines TRBV12-3 or TRBV12-4 with TRBJ1-1; no reliable D call. CDR3 size: 12 residues. Trimming removed 2 bases at V and 13 bases at J, with 14 bases between. CDR3 loop: CASSLNYPRGFF. The CDR3 DNA follows: TGTGCCAGCAGTTTAAACTACCCCCGGGGTTTCTTT.

This chain links TRBV2 with TRBJ2-5, with D perhaps matching TRBD1 (7 bases). In germline, CDR1 is SNHLY, CDR2 FYNNEI. The V and J ends lost 4 bases and 5 bases respectively, with 17 bases between them. The CDR3 covers 15 residues. The DNA for the CDR3 is TGTGCCAGCAGTGGAGACCAGGGGGGCGGGGAGACCCAGTACTTC. As protein: CASSGDQGGGETQYF.

The chain employs TRBV12-5 and TRBJ2-1, with TRBD2 as a possible D gene (6 bases). CDR3 length: 17 residues. Germline loops: CDR1 LGHNT, CDR2 FRNRAP. With 0 bases removed from V and 3 bases from J, the gap between germline ends came to 15 bases. CDR3 in DNA: TGTGCTAGTGGTTTGGTACTTGCTCTGACTAGCTACAATGAGCAGTTCTTC. The encoded protein is CASGLVLALTSYNEQFF.

The chain joins TRBV2 to TRBJ1-6, with 8 bases fitting TRBD1. This CDR3 region has 14 residues. The germline CDR1 and CDR2 sequences are SNHLY and FYNNEI. J lost 9 bases, V lost 6 bases, and 7 bases had no gene match. DNA for the CDR3: TGTGCCAGCAGCTCAGGACAGGGCTCTTCACCCCTCCACTTT. Translated: CASSSGQGSSPLHF. Full variable domain (outside the CDR3, taken from reference TRBV2 and TRBJ1-6): EPEVTQTPSHQVTQMGQEVILRCVPISNHLYFYWYRQILGQKVEFLVSFYNNEISEKSEIFDDQFSVERPDGSNFTLKIRSTKLEDSAMYFCASSSGQGSSPLHFGNGTRLTVT.

The chain links TRBV10-2 to TRBJ2-3; 8 positions agree with TRBD2. The CDR3 has 15 residues. V lost 10 bases, J lost 3 bases, and 12 bases stayed unmatched. Germline values: CDR1 WSHSY, CDR2 SAAADI. This chain's CDR3 is CATGERGSGTDTQYF. As DNA, the CDR3 is TGCGCCACTGGAGAGCGGGGGTCGGGGACAGATACGCAGTATTTT.